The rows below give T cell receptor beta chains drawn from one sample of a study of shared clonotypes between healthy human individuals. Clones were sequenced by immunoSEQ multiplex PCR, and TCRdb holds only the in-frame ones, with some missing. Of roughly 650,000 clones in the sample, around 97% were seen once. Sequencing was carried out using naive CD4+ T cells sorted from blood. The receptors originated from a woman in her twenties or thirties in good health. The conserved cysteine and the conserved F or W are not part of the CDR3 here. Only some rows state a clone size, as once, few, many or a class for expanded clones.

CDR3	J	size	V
ASSFSSGSLGSYEQY	TRBJ2-7	-	TRBV7-2
ASSPARGEQF	TRBJ2-1	-	TRBV5-6
ASSFPLAGSTDTQY	TRBJ2-3	-	TRBV28
ASNKGQEGNTEAF	TRBJ1-1	-	TRBV2
ATKQVRKEKLF	TRBJ1-4	-	TRBV10-3
ASSASAAGGNYGYT	TRBJ1-2	-	TRBV28
ASTATGSGYT	TRBJ1-2	-	TRBV19
ASTGLAGGGSYEQY	TRBJ2-7	-	TRBV19
ASSVTSGGRSYNEQF	TRBJ2-1	once	TRBV9
ASSLGGIPNQPQH	TRBJ1-5	-	TRBV5-7
ASSSGQGSGYT	TRBJ1-2	-	TRBV7-8
ASSSPGTGAYGYT	TRBJ1-2	-	TRBV27
ASSPRQRFTDTQY	TRBJ2-3	-	TRBV10-1
ASSFEKRTGMFQETQY	TRBJ2-5	-	TRBV7-9
ASSREDRGEAF	TRBJ1-1	-	TRBV18
ASSQVFRDRRTDTQY	TRBJ2-3	-	TRBV5-1
ASSILAGGYEQY	TRBJ2-7	-	TRBV19
ASSVVVGKAEAF	TRBJ1-1	-	TRBV2
ASSETPREQPQH	TRBJ1-5	-	TRBV6-1
ASSYTSGVGELF	TRBJ2-2	-	TRBV6-5
ASSLPTEQF	TRBJ2-1	-	TRBV7-9
ASTKHRGRSYEQY	TRBJ2-7	-	TRBV28
ASKDFQDKPYEQY	TRBJ2-7	-	TRBV5-1
AAASGLAGSYEQY	TRBJ2-7	-	TRBV19
ASSRPTGFNYGYT	TRBJ1-2	once	TRBV4-1
ASSKERYEQY	TRBJ2-7	-	TRBV2
ASSLIALAGANEQF	TRBJ2-1	-	TRBV5-1
ASSLRQKRINDQDTQY	TRBJ2-3	-	TRBV5-6
ASSDGGVPYEQY	TRBJ2-7	-	TRBV2
ASSAGPGGFEAF	TRBJ1-1	-	TRBV6-5
ASSLFGTGPAYEQY	TRBJ2-7	-	TRBV7-2
ASNWGWQPQH	TRBJ1-5	-	TRBV28
ARSPGTSGKNYNEQF	TRBJ2-1	once	TRBV5-3
ASSLIHNQPQH	TRBJ1-5	-	TRBV7-2
ASSDLGPRSNQPQH	TRBJ1-5	once	TRBV2
ASGGLPTHEQY	TRBJ2-7	-	TRBV28
ASNGPSGNTIY	TRBJ1-3	-	TRBV6-6
ASTPTGGSMTGELF	TRBJ2-2	-	TRBV5-1
ASSSRGQPNTEAF	TRBJ1-1	-	TRBV19
ASSQVWGQPQH	TRBJ1-5	-	TRBV4-1
ASTKRLAISTDTQY	TRBJ2-3	-	TRBV13
ASSSQGAAETQY	TRBJ2-5	-	TRBV7-3